The following is a T cell receptor beta chain sequence with its context. The antigen is undetermined. The data belong to a study of T cells after yellow fever vaccination. Whole-study findings and limits: The booster saw the reappearance of most primary-vaccination clones (approximately 97% CD4, around 88% CD8).

The TCR cDNA carried a universal primer site and UMIs from 5'RACE template switching. TCRdb itself ran the 5' RACE reads through MiXCR, one entry per CDR3 protein. The data show 340,000 or so distinct CDR3 sequences, 12% seen once. Specimen: CD4+ T cells sorted from PBMCs, collected 15 days after the yellow fever booster vaccination. The clonotype comes from a man between 18 and 29 years old who received the YFV17D yellow fever vaccine.

In nucleotides, the CDR3 is TGTGCCAGCAGCTTAGCTGGGACAGGGGTGTACAATGAGCAGTTCTTC. This sequence encodes CASSLAGTGVYNEQFF. V is TRBV7-2 and J is TRBJ2-1, with 10 positions matching TRBD1. Germline-derived CDR1 and CDR2 are SGHTA and FQGNSA. The CDR3 consists of 16 residues. Trimming removed 0 bases from V and 4 bases from J; junction bases left unmatched: 3.